This is a list of T cell receptor beta chains from one sample in a study of T cell changes during pregnancy in multiple sclerosis. The method was immunoSEQ multiplex PCR; TCRdb's version includes in-frame clones alone and lacks a portion of them. The sample consists of 85,000 to 130,000 clones, roughly 92% of them appearing once. Sequencing used peripheral blood, obtained after pregnancy. The receptors shown here come from a female donor with multiple sclerosis, enrolled in a pregnancy study. The CDR3 runs from the conserved cysteine through the conserved F or W. Each record gives: CDR3 protein, CDR3 DNA, V gene, J gene, D gene, clone size, CDR3 length. D genes are given only for firm matches. Some rows mark clone size as missing; the rest say once, few, many or name a class of expanded clone.

CASSGVKAFF,TGTGCCAGCAGTGGAGTAAAGGCTTTCTTT,TRBV28,TRBJ1-1,NA,NA,10
CASSLSGPYGYTF,TGTGCCAGCAGCTTATCAGGTCCCTATGGCTACACCTTC,TRBV5-4,TRBJ1-2,NA,NA,13
CASRLRDTSYGYTF,TGTGCCAGCAGACTCCGGGACACATCCTATGGCTACACCTTC,TRBV6-5,TRBJ1-2,NA,few,14
CSQTSANNEQFF,TGCAGCCAGACTAGCGCAAACAATGAGCAGTTCTTC,TRBV29-1,TRBJ2-1,TRBD2,NA,12
CASSSDRGPGQPQHF,TGTGCCAGCAGCTCGGACAGGGGGCCGGGGCAGCCCCAGCATTTT,TRBV7-9,TRBJ1-5,TRBD1,NA,15
CASSSDRAGTEAFF,TGTGCCAGCAGCTCCGACAGGGCCGGCACTGAAGCTTTCTTT,TRBV7-9,TRBJ1-1,TRBD1,NA,14
CASSRETQYF,TGTGCCAGCAGCCGAGAGACCCAGTACTTC,TRBV6-4,TRBJ2-5,NA,NA,10
CASREGSETQYF,TGTGCCAGCAGGGAGGGAAGTGAGACCCAGTACTTC,TRBV2,TRBJ2-5,NA,NA,12
CAWSKGANSPLHF,TGTGCCTGGAGTAAGGGGGCTAATTCACCCCTCCACTTT,TRBV30,TRBJ1-6,TRBD1,NA,13
CASRTGGEQYF,TGTGCCAGCCGCACAGGGGGCGAGCAGTACTTC,TRBV27,TRBJ2-7,TRBD1,NA,11
CASSYSASGSADTQYF,TGTGCCAGCAGTTACTCGGCTAGCGGGAGTGCAGATACGCAGTATTTT,TRBV6-6,TRBJ2-3,TRBD2,NA,16
CASSSRVNQPQHF,TGTGCCAGCAGCTCCAGGGTAAATCAGCCCCAGCATTTT,TRBV21-1,TRBJ1-5,NA,NA,13